The T cell receptor beta chain described here comes from a study of cytomegalovirus exposure and HLA in healthy donors (dated by TCRdb to 2016 to 2017). With respect to the entire study: According to an earlier analysis of several hundred of the donors, 200 million or so T cells yielded 120 million or so unique TCR beta sequences and less than 300 Gb of sequence data. A later genetic analysis took genome-wide SNP genotypes for about 60% of the roughly 670 donors and used that subset as a discovery cohort. Roughly five DR-DQ haplotypes were treated as single units for association and clustering because of strong linkage in the cohort. The aim of the study was to test whether cataloging public T cell receptors could identify signatures of past pathogen exposure. The genetic ancestry cluster associated with self-reported Caucasian donors included over 65% of the approximately 430 genotyped donors. HLA typing included class I and class II loci at four-digit resolution. Rather than drawing on any new phenotypic data, the later analysis identified candidate immune exposures from TCR beta sequences and the way those sequences occurred across donors. The T cell repertoires of several hundred subjects were profiled by immunosequencing and related to cytomegalovirus serostatus. In an earlier analysis of 500 to 650 of the donors, high-throughput TCR beta sequencing was used to judge whether each TCR beta V gene segment behaved as functional or pseudogenic. Donor age, sex, ethnicity and CMV serostatus were collected together with the repertoire data. In addition to the first cohort of roughly 700 subjects, a separate validation cohort of around 110 different subjects was used. Typing coverage varied by locus: about 620-630 donors for A, B, C, DRB1 and DQB1; 500 to 550 for DQA1; more than 600 for DPA1; fewer than 480 for DPB1. To predict cytomegalovirus infection status, the study combined high-throughput TCR immunosequencing, statistical association of individual TCRs with disease status, and machine learning. Every discovery cohort repertoire had been produced on one sequencing platform. On average, around 240,000 unique TCR beta nucleotide sequences were sequenced per donor among some 430 genotyped donors of the cohort, with roughly 18% of those sequences being non-productive. Approximately 310 gigabases of sequencing data and tens of millions of unique TCR sequences made up an early release that covered some 640 HLA-typed donors. A later analysis re-examined previously published TCR beta repertoires from more than 600 donors and added high-resolution HLA genotyping to investigate patterns of TCR occurrence. Beyond this particular receptor, the publication reports: Most CMV-associated TCR beta chains appeared to be HLA-restricted in a later analysis, and the HLA associations seemed to be driven largely by CMV exposure. According to a later genetic analysis, donors in an Asian-associated ancestry cluster had fewer N-insertions in productive TCRs than the approximately 630-donor mean. In an earlier analysis of roughly 500 of the donors, most TCR beta V segments appeared in productive rearrangements about 87% or about 30% of the time, broadly matching IMGT annotations. The sequencing pipeline was judged likely to have produced a cluster of highly shared sequence variants as a technical artifact. A total of some 180 TCR beta chains were listed by the study as associated with cytomegalovirus. HLA typing was unavailable for some donors at each locus, so association tests used only the typed subset. Some IMGT-functional V segments, including TRBV6-2 and TRBV6-3, could not be distinguished by the 87-base-pair reads and were therefore excluded. Because counts were too low, seventeen rarely observed V segments, including chromosome 9 orphons, were excluded from the earlier analysis of roughly 580 of the donors. A later genetic analysis associated a missense DCLRE1C variant with V-gene and J-gene trimming of TCR beta chains, and an independent cohort replicated the association. In a later analysis, the rate of TCR association differed among HLA loci, with DRB1 alleles having the most associated TCRs and HLA-C alleles having the fewest. Correlated functional status among segregating V segments might be attributable to linkage disequilibrium, but an unknown experimental factor could not be ruled out. The cohort was sequenced for TCR beta chains only, and without alpha or paired-chain data the features that could be detected were limited. A later analysis associated 15,000 to 20,000 TCR beta sequences with specific HLA alleles at a false discovery rate of 0.05. CMV serostatus was the only immune exposure information available for the cohort. It was suggested by the authors that the approach could potentially be generalized to other disease states and immunological phenotypes. A further reported finding was that TCR beta sequences accurately predicted the HLA-A and HLA-B alleles for most subjects in the first cohort. A later analysis reported that several top co-occurrence clusters appeared linked to parvovirus B19, influenza, CMV and Epstein-Barr virus. A later analysis found that HLA-associated TCR beta chains were more clonally expanded and had lower generation probabilities than equally common non-associated chains. The classifier was reported to diagnose cytomegalovirus status with high specificity and sensitivity in both the original cohort and the validation cohort. Across donors, most TCR sequences were observed very rarely, whereas some public TCRs were present in many individuals. Strong co-occurrence of HLA alleles, especially DR and DQ, made assigning TCR associations to individual alleles difficult. Roughly uniform sequencing depth across donors was assumed in presence/absence analyses, although this assumption may not hold. In vitro tests confirmed that a few of the cytomegalovirus-associated TCR beta chains recognize cytomegalovirus antigens.

The receptor library was made with the immunoSEQ multiplex PCR assay. A mixture of 60 forward primers for TCR Vbeta segments and 13 reverse primers for TCR Jbeta segments was used in the multiplex PCR. A multiplex PCR assay on genomic DNA amplified the CDR3 region of rearranged TCR beta genes. The Illumina HiSeq System was used to sequence the amplified TCR beta libraries as 87-base-pair reads. In the source study's methods: A later analysis tallied some 79 million unique TCR beta chains across the 600 to 700 repertoires, and approximately 12 million of those chains were shared by two or more donors. Raw reads were error-corrected and collapsed into unique sequences by a nearest-neighbor algorithm in which closely related sequences were merged to remove PCR and sequencing errors. To assign V, D and J gene segments, CDR3 sequences were aligned to IMGT reference sequences. For a sequence to be retained, at least a six-nucleotide match to both a V gene segment and a J gene segment was required. Rearrangements were called productive when the CDR3 lacked stop codons and stayed in frame with V and J; all others were non-productive. Following IMGT convention, CDR3 was defined as the stretch from the second conserved V-encoded cysteine up to the conserved J-encoded phenylalanine. The earlier analysis of 550 to 650 of the donors excluded any sequence lacking an unambiguous match to a single V gene segment. An earlier analysis of fewer than 750 of the donors classified V segments as functional when productive rearrangements were above 56.7% and as segregating when the standard deviation between donors was above 5%. A statistical classification framework was built for diagnosing cytomegalovirus status from the catalog of TCR beta chain sequences. In a later analysis, V and J genes were assigned by comparing TCR nucleotide sequences against IMGT/GENE-DB human TR gene sequences. In a later analysis, CDR3 sequences and most-parsimonious VDJ recombination scenarios were assigned using the TCRdist pipeline. In a later analysis, every TCR beta chain was defined by the combination of its CDR3 amino acid sequence and its V-gene family, and reads without a unique V-gene family were dropped. To address suspected cross-contamination and a sequencing artifact, a later analysis removed over 500 highly shared, low-generation-probability nucleotide sequences. A later analysis calculated a clonal expansion index for each public chain from normalized within-repertoire ranks of inferred template counts. In a later analysis, generation probabilities were computed with a VDJ recombination model fitted to out-of-frame rearrangements, and the resulting probabilities were checked against IGoR. Hypergeometric tests were used in a later analysis to score TCR-TCR, TCR-HLA and TCR-CMV co-occurrence, with a repertoire-size bias correction applied to the TCR pairs. False discovery rates were estimated in a later analysis by permuting HLA or CMV assignments 20 times. A later analysis grouped co-occurring TCRs with DBSCAN, adding TCRdist sequence similarity when clustering within HLA-allele-positive subsets. Repertoires with fewer than 30,000 or more than 120,000 public chains were left out of co-occurrence clustering, as were about 5 repertoires with anomalous nucleotide sharing. TCRdb's version of the immuneACCESS table is confined to in-frame rearrangements and falls short of the full clone set. An unresolved V gene accounts for under half of the shortfall where checked; the remainder is of unknown origin. That table is the source of V, J and clone size, and D and trimming were worked out from the DNA. The sample table records 100,000 to 150,000 clones; 60% to 85% of these occur just once. The ten largest clones take up about 1.7% of the sample.

The cohort comprised hundreds of healthy bone marrow donors. At the time of sampling, all cohort members were nominally healthy, though unrecorded immune exposures were likely present. The donor was CMV seronegative and belonged to the group of 350 or so seronegative cohort members. Each donor provided a peripheral blood sample, and peripheral blood mononuclear cells were used for TCR beta sequencing. The Qiagen DNeasy Blood Extraction Kit was used to extract genomic DNA from the blood cell samples. In regard to this clone: Its antigen has not been determined. Nothing much larger sits one base from this clone, and base qualities are not available.

From the germline V gene, CDR1 is MDHEN and CDR2 is SYDVKM. V gives up 5 bases and J gives up 0 bases, and the segment between their germline ends measures 15 bases. From the cysteine up to the phenylalanine, the CDR3 has a length of 16 residues. Only CDR3 DNA is held: 48 bases, read in frame from base 1. The receptor comes from a woman in her 40s in good health and CMV-seronegative. The rearrangement combines TRBV28 with TRBJ2-3, with a tentative D gene TRBD2 over 5 matching bases. Sequenced material: PBMCs. The nucleotide sequence reads TGTGCCAGCAGTCCCCCCCTAGCCTCTAGCACAGATACGCAGTATTTT. Its protein reads: CASSPPLASSTDTQYF.